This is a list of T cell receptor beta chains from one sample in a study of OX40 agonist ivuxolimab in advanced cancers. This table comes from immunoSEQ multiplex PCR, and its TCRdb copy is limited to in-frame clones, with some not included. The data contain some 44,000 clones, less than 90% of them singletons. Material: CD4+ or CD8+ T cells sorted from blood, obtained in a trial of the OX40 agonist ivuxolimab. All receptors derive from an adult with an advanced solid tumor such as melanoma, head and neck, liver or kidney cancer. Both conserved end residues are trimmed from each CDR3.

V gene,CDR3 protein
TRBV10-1,AIPPGDSYNEQF
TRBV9,ASSRGRGNYGYT
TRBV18,ASSLGLAGVENEQF
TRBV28,ASGTTNTEAF
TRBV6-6,ASGSRANYGYT
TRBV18,ASSLRTGDSTDTQY
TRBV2,ASKPSNSNQPQH
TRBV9,ASSAMVGHGYEQY
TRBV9,ASSVEAFGNYGYT
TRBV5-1,ASSSRLAGADEQF
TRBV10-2,ATRVTDTQY
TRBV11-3,ASSSGIFGSEQY
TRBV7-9,ASSLQGGFETQY
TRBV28,ASRLYGGGRHYGYT
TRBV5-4,ASSSRLAGDREQY
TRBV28,ASTPTERREPQH
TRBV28,ASSPSGSGYT
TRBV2,ASSDEGNTEAF
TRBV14,ASSQGVRTYGYT
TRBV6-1,ASSKTGMGAYEQY
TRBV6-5,ASSYSRTGWPYEQY
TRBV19,ASSIVTDGEQF
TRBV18,ASSLRQSESNIQY
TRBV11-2,ASSFNIYTGELF
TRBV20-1,SAKGAGGPY
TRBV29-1,SVVGRGGSYEQY
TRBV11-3,ASSLRTGKAF
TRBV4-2,ASSQWGTEAF
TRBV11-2,ASSYLTGGLYNEQF
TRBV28,ASTLGLPLGETQY
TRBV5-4,ASSSPSSEKNTIY
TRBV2,ASTVLRGEQF
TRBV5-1,ASSLATGGETQY
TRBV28,ASSPSSYEQY
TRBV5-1,ASSFGGLADYNEQF
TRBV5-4,ASSLASGYGYT
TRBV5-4,ASSRDTDTQY
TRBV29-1,SGQDGNYGYT
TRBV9,ASGAGSSTDTQY
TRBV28,ASSLGGRVSTEAF
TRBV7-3,ASSRGTSGVVDTQY
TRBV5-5,ASSLGRLNYNEQF
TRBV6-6,ASSYSGGAF
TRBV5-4,ASSRVEGSEKLF
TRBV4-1,ASSLIHRGSTGELF
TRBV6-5,ASTKRGGRSGELF
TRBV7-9,ASSGWGATF
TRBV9,ASSGGGEGLSGNTIY
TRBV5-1,ASGAGGTNTGELF
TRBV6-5,ASSPSREQF
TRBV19,ASSIDRPGQGADTQY